Shown below are 20 T cell receptor beta chains from a single sample sequenced in a study of early T cells in non-severe SARS-CoV-2 infection. TCRdb itself ran the 5' RACE reads through MiXCR, one entry per CDR3 protein. The sample lists around 64,000 distinct CDR3 sequences; around 13% were seen once. The sample was whole blood, taken at baseline. These receptors came from an adult who was a healthcare worker with PCR-confirmed SARS-CoV-2 infection or an uninfected control (not recorded which).

This chain joins TRBV12-3 or TRBV12-4 and TRBJ2-7; 8 bases agree with TRBD2. The CDR3 extends over 14 amino acids. The J segment lost 2 bases and the V segment lost 6 bases, leaving 6 bases of the junction unmatched. The CDR3 is CASRSPGLAYEQYF. The CDR3 DNA reads TGTGCCAGCAGATCGCCGGGACTAGCCTACGAGCAGTACTTC.

The rearrangement links TRBV2 to TRBJ1-4; 9 nucleotides align to TRBD1. The germline CDR1 and CDR2 sequences are SNHLY and FYNNEI. V lost 6 bases, J lost 7 bases, and 9 bases stayed unmatched. The CDR3 has 15 amino acids. Here the CDR3 DNA reads TGTGCCAGCAGACCTAACGGACAGGGGAGTGAAAAACTGTTTTTT. Its protein is CASRPNGQGSEKLFF. The complete variable domain, with remaining parts taken from reference TRBV2 and TRBJ1-4, reads EPEVTQTPSHQVTQMGQEVILRCVPISNHLYFYWYRQILGQKVEFLVSFYNNEISEKSEIFDDQFSVERPDGSNFTLKIRSTKLEDSAMYFCASRPNGQGSEKLFFGSGTQLSVL.

This clonotype was observed many times. This chain uses TRBV7-9 with TRBJ1-2, with 7 nucleotides matching TRBD1. Losses at the gene ends were 4 bases for V and 0 bases for J; bases not matched to a gene: 5. The CDR3 has 15 residues. The germline gives CDR1 SEHNR, CDR2 FQNEAQ (reference sequence). CDR3 in amino acids: CASSSDRATNYGYTF. CDR3 bases: TGTGCCAGCAGCTCAGACAGGGCCACTAACTATGGCTACACCTTC.

This clonotype has at least ten counts. This sequence joins TRBV5-6 and TRBJ2-7; TRBD2 agrees at 13 bases. CDR1 SGHDT and CDR2 YYEEEE come from the germline V gene. Trimming removed 0 bases from V and 4 bases from J; junction bases left unmatched: 16. The CDR3 contains 20 residues. CDR3 nucleotide sequence: TGTGCCAGCAGCTTGGCAGAGAGACTGGGACTAGCGGGACGAAAGTACGAGCAGTACTTC. Translation: CASSLAERLGLAGRKYEQYF.

In this sample, this clonotype turned up a few times. The rearrangement links TRBV4-3 to TRBJ1-1, with D unclear. The CDR3 loop spans 13 amino acids. Germline assignment: CDR1 LGHNA and CDR2 YSLEER. V was pared by 1 base and J by 4 bases, with 7 bases between. The CDR3 coding sequence is TGCGCCAGCAGCCAAGGGACTCGCACTGAAGCTTTCTTT. This encodes CASSQGTRTEAFF.

The table lists this clonotype with a few counts. This chain uses TRBV11-2 with TRBJ2-5, with TRBD2 identical over 10 bases. The CDR3 has 16 residues. Looked up from germline, CDR1 is SGHAT and CDR2 is FQNNGV. V shed 0 bases, J shed 4 bases, and the junction held 5 bases outside the gene matches. CDR3 sequence: CASSLDGAGGRETQYF. The CDR3 region has the DNA TGTGCCAGCAGCTTAGATGGAGCGGGAGGGCGAGAGACCCAGTACTTC.

The sample holds many counts of this clonotype. The chain employs TRBV12-3 or TRBV12-4 and TRBJ2-7, with 7 bases fitting TRBD2. Trimming at V came to 6 bases and at J to 4 bases, leaving 9 bases not matched to a gene. This CDR3 comprises 14 residues. CDR3 bases: TGTGCCAGCAGCAGCGGGACTCCTCGATACGAGCAGTACTTC. It yields the protein CASSSGTPRYEQYF.

This clonotype was observed a handful of times. The V call is TRBV28, the J call TRBJ1-1; D perhaps matches TRBD1 (5 bases). Trimming took off 5 bases at V and 4 bases at J, with 17 bases between the two ends. The CDR3 loop spans 15 amino acids. Germline V lookup: CDR1 MDHEN, CDR2 SYDVKM. CDR3 amino acids: CASSPRTYRGTEAFF. The DNA of the CDR3 is TGTGCCAGCAGTCCCCGGACGTATAGGGGCACTGAAGCTTTCTTT.

V usage is TRBV7-2 and J usage is TRBJ1-6; D is uncertain. Trimming took 6 bases from V and 7 from J, leaving 16 bases between them. The CDR3 totals 15 residues. Germline lookup yields CDR1 SGHTA and CDR2 FQGNSA. CDR3 in amino acids: CASRPPGNGNSPLHF. In nucleotides, the CDR3 is TGTGCCAGCAGGCCCCCCGGTAATGGGAATTCACCCCTCCACTTT.

A few counts support this clonotype. This sequence joins TRBV19 and TRBJ2-7; TRBD2 agrees at 10 bases. J was trimmed by 6 bases and V by 4 bases; bases with no gene match: 6. Per the germline V gene, CDR1 is LNHDA and CDR2 is SQIVND (reference sequence). The CDR3 contains 14 residues. The CDR3, as DNA: TGTGCCAGTAGTACCAGCGGGGGGGCCGGCGAGCAGTACTTC. As protein: CASSTSGGAGEQYF.

This clonotype has ten or more counts. The chain has TRBV19 and TRBJ2-6; D ambiguous. V was cut by 7 bases and J by 0 bases, with 10 bases left in between. Germline V gene sequence: CDR1 LNHDA, CDR2 SQIVND (reference sequence). The CDR3 runs 15 residues. In DNA form, the CDR3 reads TGTGCCAGTAACCAAATGACCTCTGGGGCCAACGTCCTGACTTTC. Amino acids: CASNQMTSGANVLTF.

This clonotype has more than one count but fewer than ten. The chain carries TRBV30 and TRBJ1-5, with a possible D match to TRBD1 (5 bases). CDR1 GTSNPN and CDR2 SVGIG come from the germline V gene (reference sequence). V lost 1 base and J 7 bases, leaving 14 bases between the germline ends. This CDR3 is built from 14 residues. CDR3 amino acids: CAWSEGGAKQPQHF. CDR3 sequence (DNA): TGTGCCTGGAGTGAGGGAGGGGCAAAGCAGCCCCAGCATTTT.

In this sample, this clonotype turned up many times. The chain has TRBV7-8 and TRBJ1-3; D remains unclear. The V gene lost 1 base and the J gene lost 2 bases, with 9 bases spanning the gap. CDR3 size: 15 residues. Germline V gives CDR1 SGHVS, CDR2 FQNEAQ. This chain's CDR3 is CASSLGRFPGNTIYF. DNA for the CDR3: TGTGCCAGCAGCTTAGGCAGATTTCCTGGAAACACCATATATTTT.

This clonotype was observed many times. This rearrangement joins TRBV6-2 or TRBV6-3 to TRBJ2-7; D unresolved. Germline V gene data show CDR1 as MNHEY and CDR2 as SVGEGT. CDR3 length equals 14 residues. Trimming left V 5 bases short and J 0 bases short, with 11 bases between. The CDR3 DNA sequence: TGTGCCAGCAGTACCTTGACCAGCTCCTACGAGCAGTACTTC. Protein: CASSTLTSSYEQYF.

This rearrangement joins TRBV28 to TRBJ1-3, with a weak D call TRBD1 (6 bases). The CDR3 has 16 amino acids. Trimming cost V 4 bases and J 0 bases, with 13 bases left between them. The germline V gene has CDR1 MDHEN and CDR2 SYDVKM. CDR3: CASSSAGARSGNTIYF. The DNA of the CDR3 is TGTGCCAGCAGTTCGGCGGGGGCCCGCTCTGGAAACACCATATATTTT.

The chain is built from TRBV5-1 and TRBJ2-7; tentative D call: TRBD2 (6 bases). In germline, CDR1 is SGHRS, CDR2 YFSETQ. Between the trimmed V and J ends, which lost 2 bases and 4 bases, there was a span of 13 bases. CDR3 length: 14 amino acids. This CDR3 reads CASSFPGGIYEQYF. In DNA, the CDR3 is TGCGCCAGCAGCTTCCCCGGAGGGATTTACGAGCAGTACTTC.

The CDR3, as DNA: TGTGCCAGCAAGGTGGGGCCCTCCGGGAAATACGAGCAGTACTTC. Its translation: CASKVGPSGKYEQYF. The V call is TRBV27, the J call TRBJ2-7; perhaps D is TRBD1 or TRBD2 (5 bases each). The V and J ends lost 7 bases and 4 bases respectively, with 20 bases between them. Germline V CDR1 and CDR2: MNHEY, SMNVEV (reference sequence). The CDR3 has 15 residues.

At least ten counts were recorded for this clonotype. This rearrangement joins TRBV29-1 to TRBJ2-5, with 11 bases that match TRBD2. Trimming removed 7 bases from V and 0 bases from J; junction bases left unmatched: 4. The CDR3 loop spans 14 amino acids. Germline assignment: CDR1 SQVTM and CDR2 ANQGSEA. The CDR3 sequence is CSARLAGNQETQYF. For the CDR3, the DNA is TGCAGCGCTCGACTAGCGGGGAACCAAGAGACCCAGTACTTC.

This clonotype was found many times. This sequence joins TRBV20-1 and TRBJ2-7; D possibly corresponds to TRBD2 (5 bases). Germline V CDR1 and CDR2: DFQATT, SNEGSKA (reference sequence). V lost 3 bases, J lost 0 bases, and 9 bases lay in between. The CDR3 runs 13 residues. The CDR3 nucleotides are TGCAGTGCTAGCGGGATCAGCTCCTACGAGCAGTACTTC. Protein product: CSASGISSYEQYF.

In this sample, this clonotype turned up many times. The chain combines TRBV12-3 or TRBV12-4 with TRBJ2-3; no clear D gene. CDR3 size: 14 residues. Trimming took 3 bases from V and 6 from J, leaving 13 bases between them. For the CDR3, the DNA is TGTGCCAGCAGTTTGAGGAGCATCTGGGATACGCAGTATTTT. It is translated as CASSLRSIWDTQYF.